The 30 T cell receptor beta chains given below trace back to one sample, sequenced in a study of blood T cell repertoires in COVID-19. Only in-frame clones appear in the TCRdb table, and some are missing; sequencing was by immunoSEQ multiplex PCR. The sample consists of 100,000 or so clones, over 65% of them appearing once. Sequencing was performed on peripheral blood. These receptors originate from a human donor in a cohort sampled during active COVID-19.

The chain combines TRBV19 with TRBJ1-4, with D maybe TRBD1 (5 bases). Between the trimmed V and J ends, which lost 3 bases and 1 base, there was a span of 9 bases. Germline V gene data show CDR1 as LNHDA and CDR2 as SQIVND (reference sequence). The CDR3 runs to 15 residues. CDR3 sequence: CASSMFGGTNEKLFF. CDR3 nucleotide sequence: TGTGCCAGTAGTATGTTCGGGGGAACTAATGAAAAACTGTTTTTT.

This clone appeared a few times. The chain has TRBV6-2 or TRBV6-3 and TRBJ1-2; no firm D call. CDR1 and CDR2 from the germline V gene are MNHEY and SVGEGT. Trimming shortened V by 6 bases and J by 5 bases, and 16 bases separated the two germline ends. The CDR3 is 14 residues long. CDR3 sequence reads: CASSLGPAGYGYTF. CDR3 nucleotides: TGTGCCAGCAGCCTCGGGCCGGCGGGTTATGGCTACACCTTC.

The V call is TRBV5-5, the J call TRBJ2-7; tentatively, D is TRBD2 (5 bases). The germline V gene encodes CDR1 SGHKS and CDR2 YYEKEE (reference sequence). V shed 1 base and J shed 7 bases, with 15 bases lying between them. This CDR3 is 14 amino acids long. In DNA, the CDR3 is TGTGCCAGCAGCTTGAGAGACTACCTTAATGAGCAGTACTTC. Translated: CASSLRDYLNEQYF. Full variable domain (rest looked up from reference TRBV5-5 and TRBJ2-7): DAGVTQSPTHLIKTRGQQVTLRCSPISGHKSVSWYQQVLGQGPQFIFQYYEKEERGRGNFPDRFSARQFPNYSSELNVNALLLGDSALYLCASSLRDYLNEQYFGPGTRLTVT.

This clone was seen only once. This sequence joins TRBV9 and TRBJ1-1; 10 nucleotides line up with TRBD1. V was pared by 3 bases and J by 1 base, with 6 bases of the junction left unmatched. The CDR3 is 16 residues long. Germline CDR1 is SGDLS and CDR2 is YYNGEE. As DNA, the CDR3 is TGTGCCAGCAGCGGAGGAGGGACAGGGGCGAACACTGAAGCTTTCTTT. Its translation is CASSGGGTGANTEAFF.

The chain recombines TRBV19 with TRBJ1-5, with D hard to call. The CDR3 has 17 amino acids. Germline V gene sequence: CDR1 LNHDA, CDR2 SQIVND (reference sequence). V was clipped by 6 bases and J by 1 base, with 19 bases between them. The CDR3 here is CASSNQNSAASNQPQHF. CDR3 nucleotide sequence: TGTGCCAGTAGCAACCAGAACAGTGCCGCGAGCAATCAGCCCCAGCATTTT.

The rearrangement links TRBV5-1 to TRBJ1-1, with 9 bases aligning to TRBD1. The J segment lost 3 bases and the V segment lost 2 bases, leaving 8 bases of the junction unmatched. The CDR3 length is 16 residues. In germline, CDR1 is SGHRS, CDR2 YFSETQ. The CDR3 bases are TGCGCCAGCAGCTTTGACAGGGGGGGATTCGACACTGAAGCTTTCTTT. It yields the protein CASSFDRGGFDTEAFF. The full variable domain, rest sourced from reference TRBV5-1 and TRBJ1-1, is KAGVTQTPRYLIKTRGQQVTLSCSPISGHRSVSWYQQTPGQGLQFLFEYFSETQRNKGNFPGRFSGRQFSNSRSEMNVSTLELGDSALYLCASSFDRGGFDTEAFFGQGTRLTVV.

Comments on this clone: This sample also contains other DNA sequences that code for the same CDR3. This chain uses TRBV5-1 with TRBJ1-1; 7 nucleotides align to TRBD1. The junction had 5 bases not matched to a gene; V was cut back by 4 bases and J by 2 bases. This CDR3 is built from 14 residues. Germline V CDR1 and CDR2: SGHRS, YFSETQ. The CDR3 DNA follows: TGCGCCAGCAGCCCCGGGACAGCCAACACTGAAGCTTTCTTT. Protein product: CASSPGTANTEAFF.

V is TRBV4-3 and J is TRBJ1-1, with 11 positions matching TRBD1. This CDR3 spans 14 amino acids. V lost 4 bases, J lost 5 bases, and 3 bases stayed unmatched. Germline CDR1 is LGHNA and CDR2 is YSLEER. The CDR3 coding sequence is TGCGCCAGCAGCCTTGGGACAGGGGGAACTGAAGCTTTCTTT. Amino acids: CASSLGTGGTEAFF.

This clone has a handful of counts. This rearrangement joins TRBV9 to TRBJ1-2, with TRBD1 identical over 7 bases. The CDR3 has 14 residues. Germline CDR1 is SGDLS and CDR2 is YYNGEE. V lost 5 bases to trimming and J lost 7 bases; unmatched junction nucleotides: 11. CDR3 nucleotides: TGTGCCAGCAGAAGGACAGGACAGCTCGCTGGCTACACCTTC. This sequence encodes CASRRTGQLAGYTF.

CDR3 DNA sequence: TGTGCCAGCAGCCCTCTGGGCGGGGGGTCGCAAGAGACCCAGTACTTC. Translating gives CASSPLGGGSQETQYF. V usage is TRBV7-2 and J usage is TRBJ2-5; 8 positions match TRBD2. Germline V gene data show CDR1 as SGHTA and CDR2 as FQGNSA. With V trimmed by 5 bases and J by 2 bases, 10 bases remained unmatched. The CDR3 length is 16 residues.

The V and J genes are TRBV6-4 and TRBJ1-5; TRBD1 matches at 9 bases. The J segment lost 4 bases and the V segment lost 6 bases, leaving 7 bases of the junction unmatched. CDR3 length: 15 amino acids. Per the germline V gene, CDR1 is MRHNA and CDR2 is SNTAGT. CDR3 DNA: TGTGCCAGCAGCGAGGACAGGGGTGCTAATCAGCCCCAGCATTTT. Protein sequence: CASSEDRGANQPQHF.

The CDR3 DNA sequence: TGTGCCAGCAGCGTCGGACAGGGGTCCGGGGCCAACGTCCTGACTTTC. Translating it yields CASSVGQGSGANVLTF. This chain links TRBV5-5 with TRBJ2-6, with 9 bases that match TRBD1. This CDR3 has 16 amino acids. CDR1 and CDR2 from the germline V gene are SGHKS and YYEKEE (reference sequence). V trimming: 4 bases; J trimming: 4 bases; junction bases outside the gene matches: 6.

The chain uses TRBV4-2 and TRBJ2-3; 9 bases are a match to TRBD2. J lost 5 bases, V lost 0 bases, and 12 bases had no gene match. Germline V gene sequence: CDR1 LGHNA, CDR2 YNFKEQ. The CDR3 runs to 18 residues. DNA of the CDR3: TGTGCCAGCAGCCAAGAGCTTAGCGGGGGCCTTTCGGTAGATACGCAGTATTTT. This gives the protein CASSQELSGGLSVDTQYF.

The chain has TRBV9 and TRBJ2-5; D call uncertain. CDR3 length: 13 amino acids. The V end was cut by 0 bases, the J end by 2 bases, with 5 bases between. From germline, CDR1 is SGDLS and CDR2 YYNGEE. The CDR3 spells CASSVADQETQYF. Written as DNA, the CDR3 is TGTGCCAGCAGCGTAGCAGATCAAGAGACCCAGTACTTC.

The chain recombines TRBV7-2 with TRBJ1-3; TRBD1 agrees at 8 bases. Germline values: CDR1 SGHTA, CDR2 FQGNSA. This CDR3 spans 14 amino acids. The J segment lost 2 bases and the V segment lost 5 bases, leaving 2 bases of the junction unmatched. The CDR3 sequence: CASSEQGAGNTIYF. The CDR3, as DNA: TGTGCCAGCAGCGAACAGGGGGCTGGAAACACCATATATTTT.

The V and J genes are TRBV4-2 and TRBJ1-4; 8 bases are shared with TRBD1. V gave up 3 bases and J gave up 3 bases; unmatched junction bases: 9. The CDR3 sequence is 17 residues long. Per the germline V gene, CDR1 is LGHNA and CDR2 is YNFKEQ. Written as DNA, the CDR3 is TGTGCCAGCAGCCATCGTTTGGACAGGGCGGCTAATGAAAAACTGTTTTTT. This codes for CASSHRLDRAANEKLFF.

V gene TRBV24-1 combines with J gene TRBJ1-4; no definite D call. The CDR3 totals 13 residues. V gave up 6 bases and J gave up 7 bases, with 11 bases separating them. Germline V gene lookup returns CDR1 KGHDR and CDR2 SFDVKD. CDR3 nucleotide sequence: TGTGCCACCAGTCGCAGTCTAGGTGAAAAACTGTTTTTT. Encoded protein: CATSRSLGEKLFF.

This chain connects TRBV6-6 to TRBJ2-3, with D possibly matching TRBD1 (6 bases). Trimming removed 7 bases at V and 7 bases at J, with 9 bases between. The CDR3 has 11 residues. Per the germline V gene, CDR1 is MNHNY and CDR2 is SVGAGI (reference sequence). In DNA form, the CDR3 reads TGTGCCAGCACCGACAGGAATACGCAGTATTTT. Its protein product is CASTDRNTQYF.

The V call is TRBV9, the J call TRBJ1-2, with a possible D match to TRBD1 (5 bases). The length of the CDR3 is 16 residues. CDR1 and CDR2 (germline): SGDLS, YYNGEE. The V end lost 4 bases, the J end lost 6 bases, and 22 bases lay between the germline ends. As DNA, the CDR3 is TGTGCCAGCAGCCCATATCGACAGACGCGGGGGGATGGCTACACCTTC. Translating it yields CASSPYRQTRGDGYTF. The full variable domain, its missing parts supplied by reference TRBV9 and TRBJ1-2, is DSGVTQTPKHLITATGQRVTLRCSPRSGDLSVYWYQQSLDQGLQFLIQYYNGEERAKGNILERFSAQQFPDLHSELNLSSLELGDSALYFCASSPYRQTRGDGYTFGSGTRLTVV.

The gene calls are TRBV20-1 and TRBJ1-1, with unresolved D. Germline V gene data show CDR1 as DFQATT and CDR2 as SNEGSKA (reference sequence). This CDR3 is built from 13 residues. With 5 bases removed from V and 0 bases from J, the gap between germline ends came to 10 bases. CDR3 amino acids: CSACGNMNTEAFF. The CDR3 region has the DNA TGCAGTGCTTGTGGCAACATGAACACTGAAGCTTTCTTT.

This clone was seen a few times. CDR3 DNA: TGTGCCAGCAGCTTAAAAGCATCACAGGGGCCTAATCAGCCCCAGCATTTT. Translated, it gives CASSLKASQGPNQPQHF. This chain joins TRBV7-6 and TRBJ1-5, with 7 nucleotides matching TRBD1. Trimming took 2 bases from V and 4 from J; bases not matched to a gene: 11. In germline, CDR1 is SGHVS, CDR2 FNYEAQ. CDR3 length: 17 residues.

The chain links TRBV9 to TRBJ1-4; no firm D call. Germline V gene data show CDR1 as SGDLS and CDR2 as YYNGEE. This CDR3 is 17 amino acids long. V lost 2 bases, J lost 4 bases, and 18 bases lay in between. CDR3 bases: TGTGCCAGCAGCGTGTCCCCCACTACCCACTTTAATGAAAAACTGTTTTTT. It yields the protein CASSVSPTTHFNEKLFF.

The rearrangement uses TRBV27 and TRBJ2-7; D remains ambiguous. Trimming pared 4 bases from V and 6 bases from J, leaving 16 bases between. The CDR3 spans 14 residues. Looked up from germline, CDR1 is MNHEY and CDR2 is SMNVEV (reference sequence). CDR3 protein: CASSSHQTGSEQYF. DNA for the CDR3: TGTGCCAGCAGTTCGCATCAGACTGGTTCCGAGCAGTACTTC.

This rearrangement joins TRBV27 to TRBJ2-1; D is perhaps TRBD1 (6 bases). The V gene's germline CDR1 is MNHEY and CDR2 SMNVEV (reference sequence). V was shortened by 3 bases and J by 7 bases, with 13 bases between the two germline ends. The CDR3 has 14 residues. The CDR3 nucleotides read TGTGCCAGCAGTTTTAGAAGGACAGTTAATGAGCAGTTCTTC. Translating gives CASSFRRTVNEQFF.

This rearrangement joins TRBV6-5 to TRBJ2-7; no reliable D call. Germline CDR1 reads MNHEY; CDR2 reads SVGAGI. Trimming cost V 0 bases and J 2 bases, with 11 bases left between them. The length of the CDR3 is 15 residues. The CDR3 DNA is TGTGCCAGCAGTTACTCGGTCCCTGGGCCCTACGAGCAGTACTTC. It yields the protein CASSYSVPGPYEQYF.

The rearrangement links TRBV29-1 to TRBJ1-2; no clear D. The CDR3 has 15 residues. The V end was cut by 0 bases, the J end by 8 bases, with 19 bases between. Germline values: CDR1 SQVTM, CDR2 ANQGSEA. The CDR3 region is CSVEDLRIRPGGYTF. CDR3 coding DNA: TGCAGCGTTGAAGATCTACGAATAAGGCCGGGAGGCTACACCTTC.

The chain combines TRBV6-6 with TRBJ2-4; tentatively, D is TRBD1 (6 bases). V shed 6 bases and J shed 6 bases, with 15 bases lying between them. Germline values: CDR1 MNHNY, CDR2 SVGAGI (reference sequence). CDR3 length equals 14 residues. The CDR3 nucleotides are TGTGCCAGCAGCGATTCCGGGACACGAAACATTCAGTACTTC. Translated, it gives CASSDSGTRNIQYF.

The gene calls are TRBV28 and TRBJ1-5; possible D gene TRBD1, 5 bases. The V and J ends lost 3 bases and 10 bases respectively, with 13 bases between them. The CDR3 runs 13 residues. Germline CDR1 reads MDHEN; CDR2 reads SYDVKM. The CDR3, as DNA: TGTGCCAGCAGTTTGTTCAGGGCCGAACCCCAGCATTTT. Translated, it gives CASSLFRAEPQHF.

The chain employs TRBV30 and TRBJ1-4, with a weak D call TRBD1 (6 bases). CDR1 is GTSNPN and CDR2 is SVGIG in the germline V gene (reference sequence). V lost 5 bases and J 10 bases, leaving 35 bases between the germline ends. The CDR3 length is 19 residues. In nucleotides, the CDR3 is TGTGCCTGGTCGGACGAAACGATACTCAGAACAGGGCACCGAAGAAAACTGTTTTTT. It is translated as CAWSDETILRTGHRRKLFF.

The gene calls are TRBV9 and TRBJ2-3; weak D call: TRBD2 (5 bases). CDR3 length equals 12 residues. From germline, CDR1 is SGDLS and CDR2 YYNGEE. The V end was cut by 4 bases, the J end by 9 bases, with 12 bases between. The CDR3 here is CASSPTGKTQYF. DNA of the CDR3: TGTGCCAGCAGCCCAACGGGGAAAACGCAGTATTTT.